This T cell receptor (beta chain) comes out of a study of T cell responses to AZD1222 COVID-19 vaccine. The CDR3 is 11 residues long. CDR1 and CDR2 from the germline V gene are LNHNV and YYDKDF (reference sequence). Trimming removed 0 bases from V and 7 bases from J, with 1 base in between. Study conclusions and caveats: Of spike-specific TCRs, nearly half reportedly target regions left unmutated in variants.

The repertoire was sequenced with immunoSEQ multiplex PCR; TCRdb's copy has only in-frame clones and lacks some. Of 130,000 or so clones in the sample, approximately 92% were seen once. Pooled together were second doses at about 4 or about 12 weeks. On this clone: What it recognizes is unknown.

The chain is built from TRBV15 and TRBJ2-1; D gene ambiguous. This sequence originates from an adult who received the AZD1222 COVID-19 vaccine. The sequencing here drew on peripheral blood, taken 28 days after the second AZD1222 dose. In nucleotides, the CDR3 is TGTGCCACCAGCAGAGAGAATGAGCAGTTCTTC. This encodes CATSRENEQFF.